A selection of T cell receptor beta chains follows, all from one sample in a study of cytomegalovirus exposure and HLA in healthy donors. Generated by immunoSEQ multiplex PCR, the TCRdb table keeps only in-frame clones and is missing some. The data show some 170,000 clones, more than 70% seen once. The sequencing sample was made of PBMCs. The receptor set was obtained from a man aged 55 to 70 in good health and CMV-seronegative. The CDR3 runs from the conserved cysteine through the conserved F or W. D genes are given only for firm matches. Not every row has a clone size; where given, it reads once, few, many or a size class.

clone size: -
D gene: -
J gene: TRBJ2-5
V gene: TRBV19
CDR3 protein: CASRAHGAETQYF
CDR3 DNA: TGTGCCAGTAGGGCTCACGGAGCGGAGACCCAGTACTTC

clone size: -
D gene: -
J gene: TRBJ1-5
V gene: TRBV5-4
CDR3 protein: CASSWTVPNQPQHF
CDR3 DNA: TGTGCCAGCAGCTGGACAGTTCCGAATCAGCCCCAGCATTTT

clone size: -
D gene: -
J gene: TRBJ2-7
V gene: TRBV29-1
CDR3 protein: CSVVKGDGYEQYF
CDR3 DNA: TGCAGCGTTGTCAAGGGGGATGGCTACGAGCAGTACTTC

clone size: -
D gene: TRBD1
J gene: TRBJ1-1
V gene: TRBV11-3
CDR3 protein: CASSLVSLRDRVTEAFF
CDR3 DNA: TGTGCCAGCAGCTTAGTTTCCCTCCGGGACAGGGTCACTGAAGCTTTCTTT

clone size: once
D gene: TRBD1
J gene: TRBJ2-7
V gene: TRBV25-1
CDR3 protein: CASRGSRDRLYEQYF
CDR3 DNA: TGTGCCAGCAGGGGGTCTAGGGACAGACTCTACGAGCAGTACTTC

clone size: once
D gene: TRBD1
J gene: TRBJ2-2
V gene: TRBV5-1
CDR3 protein: CASRTGSRSGELFF
CDR3 DNA: TGCGCCAGCAGGACAGGGTCGCGGTCCGGGGAGCTGTTTTTT

clone size: -
D gene: TRBD1
J gene: TRBJ1-5
V gene: TRBV7-2
CDR3 protein: CASSLAPGGTGSNQPQHF
CDR3 DNA: TGTGCCAGCAGCTTAGCCCCCGGGGGGACAGGGAGTAATCAGCCCCAGCATTTT

clone size: -
D gene: TRBD1
J gene: TRBJ2-5
V gene: TRBV27
CDR3 protein: CASSLSTGAQETQYF
CDR3 DNA: TGTGCCAGCAGTTTATCCACAGGGGCCCAAGAGACCCAGTACTTC

clone size: few
D gene: -
J gene: TRBJ1-2
V gene: TRBV11-3
CDR3 protein: CASSLGSLGEYTF
CDR3 DNA: TGTGCCAGCAGCTTAGGATCTCTAGGAGAATACACCTTC

clone size: -
D gene: -
J gene: TRBJ2-2
V gene: TRBV27
CDR3 protein: CASSSPGVLAGELFF
CDR3 DNA: TGTGCCAGCAGTAGTCCGGGAGTCCTCGCCGGGGAGCTGTTTTTT

clone size: few
D gene: -
J gene: TRBJ2-2
V gene: TRBV11-2
CDR3 protein: CASSWPQAGNTGELFF
CDR3 DNA: TGTGCCAGCAGCTGGCCTCAAGCGGGGAACACCGGGGAGCTGTTTTTT

clone size: -
D gene: TRBD2
J gene: TRBJ2-2
V gene: TRBV11-2
CDR3 protein: CASSGLASNTGELFF
CDR3 DNA: TGTGCCAGCAGCGGACTAGCGTCGAACACCGGGGAGCTGTTTTTT

clone size: -
D gene: TRBD2
J gene: TRBJ2-5
V gene: TRBV30
CDR3 protein: CAWGGLGETQYF
CDR3 DNA: TGTGCCTGGGGGGGACTAGGAGAGACCCAGTACTTC

clone size: -
D gene: -
J gene: TRBJ2-1
V gene: TRBV19
CDR3 protein: CASSIVPQNNEQFF
CDR3 DNA: TGTGCCAGTAGTATAGTTCCCCAAAACAATGAGCAGTTCTTC

clone size: -
D gene: -
J gene: TRBJ2-2
V gene: TRBV6-4
CDR3 protein: CASSRELNTGELFF
CDR3 DNA: TGTGCCAGCAGCCGGGAGCTGAACACCGGGGAGCTGTTTTTT

clone size: -
D gene: TRBD1
J gene: TRBJ2-7
V gene: TRBV27
CDR3 protein: CASRGTGSLSYEQYF
CDR3 DNA: TGTGCCAGCAGGGGGACAGGGTCCCTCTCCTACGAGCAGTACTTC

clone size: -
D gene: TRBD1
J gene: TRBJ1-6
V gene: TRBV5-1
CDR3 protein: CASSSSGGRSPLHF
CDR3 DNA: TGCGCCAGCAGCTCTTCAGGGGGCAGATCACCCCTCCACTTT

clone size: -
D gene: -
J gene: TRBJ2-4
V gene: TRBV15
CDR3 protein: CATSRDPLVPKNIQYF
CDR3 DNA: TGTGCCACCAGCAGAGATCCTCTAGTGCCTAAAAACATTCAGTACTTC

clone size: -
D gene: -
J gene: TRBJ2-3
V gene: TRBV4-1
CDR3 protein: CASSRTGNPSTDTQYF
CDR3 DNA: TGCGCCAGCAGCCGAACAGGGAACCCTAGCACAGATACGCAGTATTTT

clone size: -
D gene: -
J gene: TRBJ2-3
V gene: TRBV6-4
CDR3 protein: CASSPKGVGSTDTQYF
CDR3 DNA: TGTGCCAGCAGTCCGAAAGGGGTTGGGAGCACAGATACGCAGTATTTT

clone size: -
D gene: -
J gene: TRBJ2-7
V gene: TRBV7-9
CDR3 protein: CASSSLYEQYF
CDR3 DNA: TGTGCCAGCAGCTCTCTCTACGAGCAGTACTTC

clone size: -
D gene: -
J gene: TRBJ2-3
V gene: TRBV18
CDR3 protein: CASSPRPDTQYF
CDR3 DNA: TGTGCCAGCTCACCACGGCCAGATACGCAGTATTTT

clone size: -
D gene: TRBD1
J gene: TRBJ1-2
V gene: TRBV9
CDR3 protein: CASSVGSGQGRGYTF
CDR3 DNA: TGTGCCAGCAGCGTAGGGTCGGGACAGGGCCGCGGCTACACCTTC

clone size: -
D gene: TRBD1
J gene: TRBJ2-7
V gene: TRBV15
CDR3 protein: CATSRGGTGGTYEQYF
CDR3 DNA: TGTGCCACCAGCAGAGGTGGGACAGGGGGAACCTACGAGCAGTACTTC

clone size: -
D gene: -
J gene: TRBJ1-4
V gene: TRBV7-2
CDR3 protein: CASSMDSPSTNEKLLF
CDR3 DNA: TGTGCCAGCAGCATGGACAGCCCTTCAACTAATGAAAAACTGCTTTTT

clone size: -
D gene: TRBD2
J gene: TRBJ2-3
V gene: TRBV28
CDR3 protein: CASSSAGASTDTQYF
CDR3 DNA: TGTGCCAGCAGTTCAGCGGGGGCTAGCACAGATACGCAGTATTTT

clone size: -
D gene: TRBD1
J gene: TRBJ1-5
V gene: TRBV4-1
CDR3 protein: CASSQAYDRARGNQPQHF
CDR3 DNA: TGCGCCAGCAGCCAAGCCTATGACAGGGCTAGGGGCAATCAGCCCCAGCATTTT

clone size: -
D gene: TRBD2
J gene: TRBJ2-1
V gene: TRBV7-2
CDR3 protein: CASSSTSSGYNEQFF
CDR3 DNA: TGTGCCAGCAGCTCTACTTCTAGCGGCTACAATGAGCAGTTCTTC

clone size: -
D gene: TRBD1
J gene: TRBJ1-2
V gene: TRBV19
CDR3 protein: CASKGQGYGYTF
CDR3 DNA: TGTGCCAGTAAGGGACAGGGCTATGGCTACACCTTC

clone size: few
D gene: TRBD1
J gene: TRBJ2-7
V gene: TRBV5-1
CDR3 protein: CASSQGQGGYEQYF
CDR3 DNA: TGCGCCAGCAGCCAGGGACAGGGTGGGTACGAGCAGTACTTC

clone size: -
D gene: -
J gene: TRBJ2-1
V gene: TRBV7-2
CDR3 protein: CASSLDPAGIHNEQFF
CDR3 DNA: TGTGCCAGCAGCTTAGATCCTGCGGGAATACACAATGAGCAGTTCTTC

clone size: -
D gene: TRBD2
J gene: TRBJ2-4
V gene: TRBV5-5
CDR3 protein: CASSLAVSGGGNIQYF
CDR3 DNA: TGTGCCAGCAGCTTGGCGGTTAGCGGGGGTGGGAACATTCAGTACTTC

clone size: -
D gene: TRBD2
J gene: TRBJ2-7
V gene: TRBV18
CDR3 protein: CASLPTSGRAEQYF
CDR3 DNA: TGTGCCAGCTTACCGACTAGCGGGAGAGCCGAGCAGTACTTC

clone size: once
D gene: -
J gene: TRBJ1-2
V gene: TRBV29-1
CDR3 protein: CSVEGGEGYTF
CDR3 DNA: TGCAGCGTTGAGGGAGGGGAAGGCTACACCTTC

clone size: -
D gene: TRBD2
J gene: TRBJ2-3
V gene: TRBV7-2
CDR3 protein: CASSPLAGGPYTQYF
CDR3 DNA: TGTGCCAGCAGCCCCTTAGCGGGAGGGCCTTATACGCAGTATTTT

clone size: -
D gene: -
J gene: TRBJ2-7
V gene: TRBV6-1
CDR3 protein: CASGKEAGGEQYF
CDR3 DNA: TGTGCCAGCGGCAAAGAGGCCGGGGGCGAGCAGTACTTC

clone size: -
D gene: TRBD2
J gene: TRBJ2-3
V gene: TRBV10-1
CDR3 protein: CASSEGVAGARTDTQYF
CDR3 DNA: TGCGCCAGCAGTGAGGGGGTAGCGGGAGCCCGCACAGATACGCAGTATTTT

clone size: -
D gene: -
J gene: TRBJ1-2
V gene: TRBV29-1
CDR3 protein: CSVAGTDYTF
CDR3 DNA: TGCAGCGTTGCCGGGACTGACTACACCTTC

clone size: -
D gene: TRBD1
J gene: TRBJ2-1
V gene: TRBV6-1
CDR3 protein: CASSEPGQGVDNEQFF
CDR3 DNA: TGTGCCAGCAGTGAGCCGGGACAGGGGGTTGACAATGAGCAGTTCTTC

clone size: -
D gene: -
J gene: TRBJ2-1
V gene: TRBV7-9
CDR3 protein: CASSSVSGRNEQFF
CDR3 DNA: TGTGCCAGCAGCTCTGTCAGTGGGAGGAATGAGCAGTTCTTC

clone size: -
D gene: TRBD1
J gene: TRBJ2-7
V gene: TRBV19
CDR3 protein: CASSSPRTGAVYEQYF
CDR3 DNA: TGTGCCAGTAGTTCTCCTCGGACAGGGGCCGTGTACGAGCAGTACTTC

clone size: -
D gene: -
J gene: TRBJ1-2
V gene: TRBV7-9
CDR3 protein: CSSSPPGGGGYTF
CDR3 DNA: TGTTCCAGCAGCCCGCCCGGGGGGGGCGGCTACACCTTC

clone size: few
D gene: TRBD2
J gene: TRBJ2-2
V gene: TRBV7-3
CDR3 protein: CASSLRGGNTGELFF
CDR3 DNA: TGTGCCAGCAGCTTACGCGGGGGAAACACCGGGGAGCTGTTTTTT

clone size: -
D gene: -
J gene: TRBJ1-2
V gene: TRBV4-3
CDR3 protein: CASSQGPLYGYTF
CDR3 DNA: TGCGCCAGCAGCCAAGGGCCTTTGTATGGCTACACCTTC

clone size: -
D gene: -
J gene: TRBJ2-3
V gene: TRBV19
CDR3 protein: CASSTLFTDTQYF
CDR3 DNA: TGTGCCAGTAGTACACTGTTCACAGATACGCAGTATTTT

clone size: -
D gene: -
J gene: TRBJ1-2
V gene: TRBV11-2
CDR3 protein: CASSLTPGSGYTF
CDR3 DNA: TGTGCCAGCAGCCTTACTCCCGGGAGCGGCTACACCTTC

clone size: -
D gene: TRBD1
J gene: TRBJ1-5
V gene: TRBV6-1
CDR3 protein: CASTRGQGGNQPQHF
CDR3 DNA: TGTGCCAGCACCCGGGGACAGGGGGGAAACCAGCCCCAGCATTTT

clone size: -
D gene: TRBD1
J gene: TRBJ1-2
V gene: TRBV5-4
CDR3 protein: CASSPWTGSNGYTF
CDR3 DNA: TGTGCCAGCAGCCCATGGACAGGTAGTAATGGCTACACCTTC